The entry that follows covers one T cell receptor beta chain sequence. There is no known antigen for this receptor. Nothing much larger sits one base from this clone, and base qualities are not available. This sample stems from a study of blood T cell repertoires in COVID-19 (TCRdb year 2020). Study-wide context: The collaborator samples originated in the United States, Italy and Spain and spanned the acute and convalescent phases of COVID-19. HLA class I and class II types, where available, came from metadata supplied by the sample provider rather than from assay-based typing. Sample metadata almost always included a de-identified subject ID, COVID-19 status, age in years and sex. The material from the prospective study consisted of cDNA or gDNA derived from T cells, B-cell-depleted T cells, or PBMCs. The repertoires were made available in a free public database intended to serve as a resource for research on the immune response to SARS-CoV-2. The samples were drawn from the first 160 participants of the ongoing ImmuneRACE study and from 950 to 1,500 subjects provided by 6 global collaborators. The dataset comprised deeply sampled blood TCRbeta repertoires from subjects exposed to, actively infected with, or recovered from COVID-19.

At one collaborating source in Seattle, patients were enrolled during active infection and were followed longitudinally through the course of disease. Each collaborating institution followed its own protocols to collect whole blood in K2EDTA tubes. For TCRbeta analysis, collaborator samples were shipped as frozen whole blood, as isolated PBMCs, or as DNA extracted from either sample type. TCRbeta CDR3 regions were amplified from genomic DNA by means of the immunoSEQ Assay, a bias-controlled multiplex PCR. In the original analysis: The number of nucleated cells in each sample was estimated from the amplification of reference gene primers within the assay. To quantify the absolute abundance of each unique TCRbeta CDR3 rearrangement, sequence reads were collapsed and filtered. For each sample, productive Simpson clonality was calculated as the square root of Simpson's diversity index over productive rearrangements. Sourced from immuneACCESS, this table was stored by TCRdb with only in-frame sequences that have V and J called. A share of the clones is absent; for the studies checked, an unresolved V gene accounts for under half, and the remainder has no known explanation. V, J and clone size derive from that table, while D and trimming were established from the DNA sequence. For this sample the table gives about 370,000 clones, of which around 92% were detected only once. Around 3% of the sample is in the top ten clones.

Clipping removes 3 bases from V and 5 bases from J, with 7 as the unmatched junction base count. The CDR3 runs 15 amino acids, cysteine and phenylalanine included. The read is trimmed to its CDR3 DNA, 45 bases read in frame from base 1. The germline V gene encodes CDR1 SGHRS and CDR2 YFSETQ. Overall study results and their limits: The amount of clinical and demographic metadata varied by source and participant and was provided uncurated.

The specimen was peripheral blood. The sequence was obtained from a woman younger than 45 with COVID-19, enrolled during active disease. The V and J genes are TRBV5-1 and TRBJ2-1; TRBD1 fits 8 bases in the junction. CDR3 sequence: CASSSTGGYNNEQFF. The DNA sequence follows: TGCGCCAGCAGCTCAACAGGGGGTTATAACAATGAGCAGTTCTTC. Where the CDR3 stops, the reference TRBV5-1 and TRBJ2-1 genes take over; the full variable domain is KAGVTQTPRYLIKTRGQQVTLSCSPISGHRSVSWYQQTPGQGLQFLFEYFSETQRNKGNFPGRFSGRQFSNSRSEMNVSTLELGDSALYLCASSSTGGYNNEQFFGPGTRLTVL.